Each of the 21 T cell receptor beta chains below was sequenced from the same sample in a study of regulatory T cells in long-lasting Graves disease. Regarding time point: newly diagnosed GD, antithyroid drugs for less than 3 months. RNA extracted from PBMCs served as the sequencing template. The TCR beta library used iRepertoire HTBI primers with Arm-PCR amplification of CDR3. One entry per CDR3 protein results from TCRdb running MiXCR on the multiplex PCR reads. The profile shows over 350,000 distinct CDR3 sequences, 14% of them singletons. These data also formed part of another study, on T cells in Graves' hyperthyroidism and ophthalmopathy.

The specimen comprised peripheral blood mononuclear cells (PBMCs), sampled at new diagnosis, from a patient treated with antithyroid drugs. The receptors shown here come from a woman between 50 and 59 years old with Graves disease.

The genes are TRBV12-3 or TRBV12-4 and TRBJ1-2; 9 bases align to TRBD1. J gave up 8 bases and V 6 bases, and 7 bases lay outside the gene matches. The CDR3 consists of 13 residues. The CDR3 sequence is CASSQTGGEGYTF. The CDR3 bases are TGTGCCAGCAGCCAGACAGGGGGTGAAGGCTACACCTTC.

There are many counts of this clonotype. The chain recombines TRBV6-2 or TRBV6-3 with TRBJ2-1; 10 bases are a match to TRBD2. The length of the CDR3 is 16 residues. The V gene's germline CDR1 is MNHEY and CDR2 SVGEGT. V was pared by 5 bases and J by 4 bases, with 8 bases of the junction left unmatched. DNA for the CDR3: TGTGCCAGCAGTGACAACCCTAGCGGGGGTTACAATGAGCAGTTCTTC. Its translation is CASSDNPSGGYNEQFF.

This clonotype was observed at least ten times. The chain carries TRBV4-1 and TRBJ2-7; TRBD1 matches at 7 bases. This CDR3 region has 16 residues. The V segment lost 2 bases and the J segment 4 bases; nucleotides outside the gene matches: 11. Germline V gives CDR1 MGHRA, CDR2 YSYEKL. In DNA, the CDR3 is TGCGCCAGCAGCCAACCGCCCGGGACAGCCTCTTACGAGCAGTACTTC. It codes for CASSQPPGTASYEQYF.

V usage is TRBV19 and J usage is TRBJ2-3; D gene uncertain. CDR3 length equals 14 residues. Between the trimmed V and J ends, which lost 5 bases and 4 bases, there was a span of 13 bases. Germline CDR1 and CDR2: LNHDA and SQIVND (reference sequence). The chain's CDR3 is CASSFQRSPDTQYF. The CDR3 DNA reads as TGTGCCAGTAGTTTCCAGAGGTCGCCAGATACGCAGTATTTT.

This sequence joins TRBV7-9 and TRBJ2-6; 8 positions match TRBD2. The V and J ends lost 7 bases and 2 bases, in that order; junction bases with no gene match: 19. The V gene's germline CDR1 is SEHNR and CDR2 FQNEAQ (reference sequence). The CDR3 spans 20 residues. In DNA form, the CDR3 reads TGTGCCAGCACCTCGACGCTTGGGCTAGCGGGCGATACTGGGGCCAACGTCCTGACTTTC. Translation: CASTSTLGLAGDTGANVLTF.

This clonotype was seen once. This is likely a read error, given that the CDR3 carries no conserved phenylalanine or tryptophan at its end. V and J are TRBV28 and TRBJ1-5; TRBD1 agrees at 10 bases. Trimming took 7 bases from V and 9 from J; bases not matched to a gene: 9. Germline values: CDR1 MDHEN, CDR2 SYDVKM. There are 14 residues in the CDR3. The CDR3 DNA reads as TGTGCCAGCAATGGACAGGGGGTTTTTTTGCCCCAGCATCTT. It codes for CASNGQGVFLPQHL.

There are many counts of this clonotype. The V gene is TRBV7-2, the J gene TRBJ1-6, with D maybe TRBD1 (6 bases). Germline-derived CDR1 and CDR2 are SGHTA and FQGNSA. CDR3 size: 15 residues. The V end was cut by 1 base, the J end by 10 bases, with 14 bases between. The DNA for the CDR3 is TGTGCCAGCAGCTTAGACTCCGGGACAATCTCACCCCTCCACTTT. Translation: CASSLDSGTISPLHF.

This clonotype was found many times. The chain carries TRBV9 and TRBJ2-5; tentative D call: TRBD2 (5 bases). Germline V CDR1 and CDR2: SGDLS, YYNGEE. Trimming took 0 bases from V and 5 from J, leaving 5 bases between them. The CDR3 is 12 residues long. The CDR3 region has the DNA TGTGCCAGCAGCGTAGGAGGGGAGACCCAGTACTTC. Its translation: CASSVGGETQYF.

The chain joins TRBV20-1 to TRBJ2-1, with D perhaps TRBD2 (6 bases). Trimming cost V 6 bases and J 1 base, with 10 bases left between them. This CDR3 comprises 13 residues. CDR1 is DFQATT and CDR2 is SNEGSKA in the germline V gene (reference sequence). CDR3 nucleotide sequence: TGCAGTGCGTTAGCGGTATCCTACAATGAGCAGTTCTTC. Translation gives CSALAVSYNEQFF.

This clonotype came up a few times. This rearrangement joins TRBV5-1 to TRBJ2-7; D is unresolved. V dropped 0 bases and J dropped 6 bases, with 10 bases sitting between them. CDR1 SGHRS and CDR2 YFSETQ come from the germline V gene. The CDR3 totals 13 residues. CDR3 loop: CASSLGFTGEQYF. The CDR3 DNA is TGCGCCAGCAGCTTGGGGTTCACCGGCGAGCAGTACTTC.

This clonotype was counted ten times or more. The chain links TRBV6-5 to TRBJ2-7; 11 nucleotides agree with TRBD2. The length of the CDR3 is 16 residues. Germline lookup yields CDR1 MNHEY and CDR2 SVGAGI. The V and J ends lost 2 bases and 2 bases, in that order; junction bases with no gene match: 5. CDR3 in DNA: TGTGCCAGCAGTTACGCGACTAGCGGGACCGCCTACGAGCAGTACTTC. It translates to CASSYATSGTAYEQYF.

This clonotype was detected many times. The CDR3 loop reads CASRRGLAGGSYEQYF. Written as DNA, the CDR3 is TGCGCCAGCAGGAGGGGACTAGCGGGAGGGAGCTACGAGCAGTACTTC. This chain connects TRBV10-2 to TRBJ2-7; TRBD2 agrees at 16 bases. The CDR3 has 16 amino acids. With V trimmed by 6 bases and J by 3 bases, 5 bases remained unmatched. CDR1 and CDR2 from the germline V gene are WSHSY and SAAADI.

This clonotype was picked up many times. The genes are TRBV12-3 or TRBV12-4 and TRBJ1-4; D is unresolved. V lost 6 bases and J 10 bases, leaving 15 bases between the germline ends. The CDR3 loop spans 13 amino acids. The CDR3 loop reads CASRGTGRVKLFF. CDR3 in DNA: TGTGCCAGCAGAGGAACCGGGAGGGTAAAACTGTTTTTT.

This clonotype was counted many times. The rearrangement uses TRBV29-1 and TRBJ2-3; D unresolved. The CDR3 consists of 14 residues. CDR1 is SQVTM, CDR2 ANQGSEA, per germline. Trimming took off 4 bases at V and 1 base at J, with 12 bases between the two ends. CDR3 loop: CSVATADGTDTQYF. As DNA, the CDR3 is TGCAGCGTTGCGACCGCTGATGGCACAGATACGCAGTATTTT.

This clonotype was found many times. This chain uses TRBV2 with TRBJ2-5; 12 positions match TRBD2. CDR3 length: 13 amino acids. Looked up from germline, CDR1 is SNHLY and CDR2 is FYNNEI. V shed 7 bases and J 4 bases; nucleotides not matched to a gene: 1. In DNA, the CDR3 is TGTGCCAGCAAGGGACTAGCGGGAGAGACCCAGTACTTC. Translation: CASKGLAGETQYF.

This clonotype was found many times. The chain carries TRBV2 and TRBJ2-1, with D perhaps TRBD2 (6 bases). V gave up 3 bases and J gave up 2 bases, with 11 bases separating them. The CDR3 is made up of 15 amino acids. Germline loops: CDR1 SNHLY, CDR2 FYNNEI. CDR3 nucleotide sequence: TGTGCCAGCAGTGACCCTAGCGTAACCTACAATGAGCAGTTCTTC. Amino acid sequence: CASSDPSVTYNEQFF.

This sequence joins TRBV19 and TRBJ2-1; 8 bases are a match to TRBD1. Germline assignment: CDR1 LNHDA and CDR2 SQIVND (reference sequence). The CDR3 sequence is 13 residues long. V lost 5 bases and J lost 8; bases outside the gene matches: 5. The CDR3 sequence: CASSPDRGDEQFF. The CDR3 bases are TGTGCCAGTAGTCCAGACAGGGGAGATGAGCAGTTCTTC. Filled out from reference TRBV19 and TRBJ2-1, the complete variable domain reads DGGITQSPKYLFRKEGQNVTLSCEQNLNHDAMYWYRQDPGQGLRLIYYSQIVNDFQKGDIAEGYSVSREKKESFPLTVTSAQKNPTAFYLCASSPDRGDEQFFGPGTRLTVL.

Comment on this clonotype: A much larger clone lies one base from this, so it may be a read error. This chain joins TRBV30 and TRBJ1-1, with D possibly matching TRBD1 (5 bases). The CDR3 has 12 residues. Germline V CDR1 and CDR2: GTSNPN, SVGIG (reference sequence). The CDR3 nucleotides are TGTGTCCAGATCTTCCAAGGGGCTGAAGCTTTCTTT. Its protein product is CVQIFQGAEAFF.

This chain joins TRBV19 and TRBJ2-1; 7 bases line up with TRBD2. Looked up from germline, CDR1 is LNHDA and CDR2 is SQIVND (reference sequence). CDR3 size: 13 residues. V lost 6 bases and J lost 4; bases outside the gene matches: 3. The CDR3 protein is CASRLAHYNEQFF. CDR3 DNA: TGTGCCAGTAGACTAGCGCATTACAATGAGCAGTTCTTC.

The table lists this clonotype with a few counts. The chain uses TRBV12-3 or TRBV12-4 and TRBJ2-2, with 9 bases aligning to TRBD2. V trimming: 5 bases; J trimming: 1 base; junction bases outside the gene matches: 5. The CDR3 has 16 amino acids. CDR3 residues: CASSGRLAVNTGELFF. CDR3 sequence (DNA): TGTGCCAGCAGTGGCCGACTAGCGGTGAACACCGGGGAGCTGTTTTTT.

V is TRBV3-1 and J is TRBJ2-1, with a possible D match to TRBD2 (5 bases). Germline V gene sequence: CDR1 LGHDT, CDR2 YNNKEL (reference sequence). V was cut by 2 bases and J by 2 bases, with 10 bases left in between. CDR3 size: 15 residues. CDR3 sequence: CASSQSSTTYNEQFF. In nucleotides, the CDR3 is TGTGCCAGCAGCCAATCTAGCACTACCTACAATGAGCAGTTCTTC.